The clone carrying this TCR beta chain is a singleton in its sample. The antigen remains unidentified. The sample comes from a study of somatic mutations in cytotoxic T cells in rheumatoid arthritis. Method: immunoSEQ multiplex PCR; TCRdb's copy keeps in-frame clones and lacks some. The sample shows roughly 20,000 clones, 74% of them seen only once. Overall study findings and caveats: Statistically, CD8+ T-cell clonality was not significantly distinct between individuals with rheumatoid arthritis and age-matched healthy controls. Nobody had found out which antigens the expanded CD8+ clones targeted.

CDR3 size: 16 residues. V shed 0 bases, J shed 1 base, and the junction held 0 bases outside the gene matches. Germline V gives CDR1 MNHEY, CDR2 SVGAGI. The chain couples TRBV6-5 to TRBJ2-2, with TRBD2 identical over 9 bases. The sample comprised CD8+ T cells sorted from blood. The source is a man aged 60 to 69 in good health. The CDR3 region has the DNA TGTGCCAGCAGTTACTCGACTAGCGGGAACACCGGGGAGCTGTTTTTT. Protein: CASSYSTSGNTGELFF.